These 16 T cell receptor beta chains were sequenced from one sample in a study of post-analysis software for immune sequencing data (dated by TCRdb to about 2015). What the study reported, not specific to this receptor: Four or five TRBV segments, including TRBV5-6, TRBV5-1 and TRBV20-1, were significantly more frequent in patients than controls.

Their specific antigens are unknown. Library method: PCR. Sequencing was carried out with an Illumina HiSeq 2500. Unique molecular identifiers were incorporated into TCR beta cDNA libraries to reduce PCR and sequencing biases. TCRdb reanalyzed the raw reads on its own, using fastp at Q25 for trimming and MiXCR for clone calling, and kept in-frame beta chains. CDR3 protein duplicates are merged, each entry listing the most common genes and DNA. The sample table holds around 770,000 distinct CDR3 sequences, of which 40% to 55% were seen once. Roughly 5% of the sample is in the top ten clones. The sequencing input was blood. These receptors were obtained from a girl between 5 and 17 years old with multiple sclerosis.

A note on this clonotype: One end of the junction varies from germline; a read error may be responsible. The rearrangement links TRBV20-1 to TRBJ2-1; weak D call: TRBD2 (5 bases). Germline loops: CDR1 DFQATT, CDR2 SNEGSKA (reference sequence). This CDR3 spans 15 amino acids. The DNA of the CDR3 is TGCAGTACTAGAGCCGTTAGCTCCTCCTACAATGAGCAGTTCTTC. Translated, it gives CSTRAVSSSYNEQFF.

This clonotype was seen a few times. This rearrangement joins TRBV28 to TRBJ2-7; 10 bases align to TRBD2. V gave up 2 bases and J gave up 5 bases; unmatched junction bases: 3. There are 14 residues in the CDR3. Germline CDR1 MDHEN, CDR2 SYDVKM. The CDR3, as DNA: TGTGCCAGCAGTTTACTAGCGGGAGCCCACGAGCAGTACTTC. It yields the protein CASSLLAGAHEQYF.

The genes are TRBV11-2 and TRBJ2-1; 7 bases map to TRBD2. V gave up 6 bases and J gave up 7 bases; unmatched junction bases: 6. CDR1 and CDR2 from the germline V gene are SGHAT and FQNNGV. The CDR3 is made up of 13 amino acids. The CDR3 reads CASRRLASNEQFF. In nucleotides, the CDR3 is TGTGCCAGCAGAAGACTAGCTTCAAATGAGCAGTTCTTC.

Points on this clonotype: One end of the junction fails to match germline, which may point to a read error. The chain combines TRBV20-1 with TRBJ2-3; 8 nucleotides agree with TRBD2. The CDR3 spans 16 residues. The germline CDR1 and CDR2 sequences are DFQATT and SNEGSKA (reference sequence). This chain's CDR3 is CSARDLWQREIDAQYF. The DNA for the CDR3 is TGCAGTGCTAGAGATCTATGGCAGCGGGAGATAGATGCGCAGTATTTT.

The V call is TRBV5-6, the J call TRBJ2-5; 7 bases line up with TRBD1. This CDR3 has 14 amino acids. Germline V gives CDR1 SGHDT, CDR2 YYEEEE. V was pared by 2 bases and J by 2 bases, with 3 bases of the junction left unmatched. CDR3 nucleotide sequence: TGTGCCAGCAGCTTCGCGACAGGGCAAGAGACCCAGTACTTC. Protein product: CASSFATGQETQYF.

This clonotype occurred a few times. The chain uses TRBV12-3 or TRBV12-4 and TRBJ2-7, with TRBD1 matching 7 bases. The CDR3 is made up of 14 amino acids. After removal of 4 bases from V and 1 base from J, the junction contained 4 bases not matched to a gene. The CDR3 nucleotides read TGTGCCAGCAGTTCGGGACAGATTTCCTACGAGCAGTACTTC. It translates to CASSSGQISYEQYF.

This clonotype was found a few times. The chain employs TRBV5-1 and TRBJ2-7, with TRBD2 matching 10 bases. The CDR3 is 16 residues long. The V segment lost 4 bases and the J segment 5 bases; nucleotides outside the gene matches: 12. Germline V CDR1 and CDR2: SGHRS, YFSETQ. The CDR3 loop reads CASSLKLSLAGDEQYF. The CDR3 coding sequence is TGCGCCAGCAGCCTAAAACTCAGCCTAGCGGGAGACGAGCAGTACTTC.

This sequence joins TRBV9 and TRBJ2-5; 7 nucleotides align to TRBD2. The CDR3 loop spans 14 amino acids. V lost 6 bases, J lost 5 bases, and 10 bases stayed unmatched. In germline, CDR1 is SGDLS, CDR2 YYNGEE. The CDR3 DNA sequence: TGTGCCAGCAATGCGGGAGTCCGGGGGGAGACCCAGTACTTC. Residues: CASNAGVRGETQYF.

The chain is built from TRBV18 and TRBJ2-7; 9 bases are shared with TRBD2. Germline V gene data show CDR1 as KGHSH and CDR2 as LQKENI. CDR3 length: 16 amino acids. After removal of 3 bases from V and 3 bases from J, the junction contained 9 bases not matched to a gene. This chain's CDR3 is CASSPRNSGSGYEQYF. DNA for the CDR3: TGTGCCAGCTCACCCCGGAATAGCGGGAGCGGCTACGAGCAGTACTTC.

This chain links TRBV15 with TRBJ2-7; D gene ambiguous. The germline CDR1 and CDR2 sequences are LNHNV and YYDKDF (reference sequence). The CDR3 is 13 amino acids. V was shortened by 2 bases and J by 6 bases, with 11 bases between the two germline ends. The CDR3 DNA reads as TGTGCCACCAGCAGACAGGAGTTTGGCGAGCAGTACTTC. Translated: CATSRQEFGEQYF.

With regard to this clonotype: The junction differs from germline at one of its ends, possibly a read error. This chain connects TRBV20-1 to TRBJ1-1; D is possibly TRBD1 (6 bases). Per germline, CDR1 DFQATT and CDR2 SNEGSKA (reference sequence). The CDR3 has 14 residues. CDR3 loop: CRASRTVSIPAAFF. CDR3 in DNA: TGCAGGGCTAGTCGGACAGTCTCAATCCCGGCAGCTTTCTTT.

About this clonotype itself: This may come from a read error, since a much larger clone is one base off. The chain has TRBV5-6 and TRBJ2-3; possibly TRBD1 for D (5 bases). The CDR3 length is 13 residues. Trimming removed 9 bases from V and 3 bases from J, with 14 bases in between. CDR1 and CDR2 (germline): SGHDT, YYEEEE. In nucleotides, the CDR3 is TGTGCCAACTTAGGTAGGGGTACAGATACGCAGTATTTT. Its protein is CANLGRGTDTQYF.

The CDR3 region is CATSDERDSHLGPQHF. The CDR3 nucleotides are TGTGCCACCAGTGATGAAAGGGACTCCCATTTGGGGCCCCAGCATTTT. The rearrangement links TRBV24-1 to TRBJ1-5; the D gene is possibly TRBD1 (5 bases). V gave up 3 bases and J gave up 9 bases, with 20 bases separating them. The germline V gene encodes CDR1 KGHDR and CDR2 SFDVKD. This CDR3 contains 16 residues.

The chain combines TRBV30 with TRBJ2-1, with 12 nucleotides matching TRBD2. The CDR3 totals 14 residues. Trimming cost V 8 bases and J 6 bases; bases outside gene matches: 8. Germline values: CDR1 GTSNPN, CDR2 SVGIG (reference sequence). CDR3 sequence: CAVKGLAGVNEQFF. For the CDR3, the DNA is TGTGCCGTCAAGGGACTAGCGGGTGTCAATGAGCAGTTCTTC.

This chain connects TRBV6-1 to TRBJ1-5, with D possibly matching TRBD1 (6 bases). The V end lost 10 bases, the J end lost 0 bases, and 28 bases lay between the germline ends. This CDR3 comprises 19 residues. Germline-derived CDR1 and CDR2 are MNHNS and SASEGT. CDR3 region: CATASPGRGARYSNQPQHF. The CDR3 nucleotides read TGTGCCACAGCATCCCCCGGCAGGGGCGCGAGATATAGCAATCAGCCCCAGCATTTT.

CDR3 in amino acids: CASSYERGDTDTQYF. CDR3 sequence (DNA): TGTGCCAGCAGTTACGAGAGGGGGGACACAGATACGCAGTATTTT. This rearrangement joins TRBV6-6 to TRBJ2-3; the D call may be TRBD1 or TRBD2 (6 bases each). The germline V gene encodes CDR1 MNHNY and CDR2 SVGAGI (reference sequence). The V gene lost 2 bases and the J gene lost 2 bases, with 11 bases spanning the gap. The CDR3 spans 15 residues.